This TCR beta chain was identified during a study of CD8 T cells in Susac syndrome. V gave up 8 bases and J gave up 1 base, with 8 bases separating them. CDR3 size: 12 residues. Germline CDR1 and CDR2: MNHEY and SMNVEV (reference sequence). Random hexamers primed reverse transcription of roughly 0.5 to 1 ug RNA. The method of amplification for TCR beta CDR3 was immunoSEQ multiplex PCR, covering 54 Vbeta and 13 Jbeta. TCRdb re-analysed the immunoSEQ multiplex PCR reads in MiXCR, keeping a single row per CDR3 protein. This table has around 50,000 distinct CDR3 sequences, nearly 95% appearing once. This TCR was recovered from a human donor in good health. Material for sequencing was CD8+ T cells from PBMCs. The rearrangement joins TRBV27 to TRBJ1-1; D call uncertain. CDR3: CASGSGNTEAFF. CDR3 sequence (DNA): TGTGCCAGCGGCTCAGGGAACACTGAAGCTTTCTTT.